The 9 T cell receptor beta chains given below trace back to one sample, sequenced in a study of blood T cell repertoires in COVID-19. Sequencing used immunoSEQ multiplex PCR; TCRdb keeps in-frame clones, though not all of them. The sample has 15,000 to 20,000 clones, around 90% seen once; the top ten hold around 2.9%. Specimen: peripheral blood. Receptors originate from a human donor in a cohort sampled during active COVID-19.

This rearrangement joins TRBV5-1 to TRBJ2-1, with 8 nucleotides matching TRBD2. Germline loops: CDR1 SGHRS, CDR2 YFSETQ. With V trimmed by 3 bases and J by 4 bases, 9 bases remained unmatched. The CDR3 sequence is 16 residues long. For the CDR3, the DNA is TGCGCCAGCAGCTACTCGTCGGGAGGGCCGTACAATGAGCAGTTCTTC. Amino acid sequence: CASSYSSGGPYNEQFF.

The chain recombines TRBV5-1 with TRBJ2-7; 7 positions match TRBD1. Looked up from germline, CDR1 is SGHRS and CDR2 is YFSETQ. The CDR3 totals 16 residues. Trimming cost V 4 bases and J 0 bases; bases outside gene matches: 10. CDR3 region: CASSQAPGTASYEQYF. CDR3 coding DNA: TGCGCCAGCAGCCAAGCGCCCGGGACAGCCTCCTACGAGCAGTACTTC.

The chain is built from TRBV5-6 and TRBJ2-5; 8 positions match TRBD2. There are 16 residues in the CDR3. Germline loops: CDR1 SGHDT, CDR2 YYEEEE. V dropped 5 bases and J dropped 4; count of bases not matched to a gene: 13. CDR3 in amino acids: CASRSWTSSRLETQYF. The CDR3 DNA reads TGTGCCAGCAGATCCTGGACTAGCAGTCGGTTAGAGACCCAGTACTTC.

The gene calls are TRBV12-3 or TRBV12-4 and TRBJ1-1; no clear D. The CDR3 runs to 13 residues. V lost 2 bases, J lost 4 bases, and 8 bases lay in between. For the CDR3, the DNA is TGTGCCAGCAGTTTACGGGTGCTCACTGAAGCTTTCTTT. Protein sequence: CASSLRVLTEAFF.

The chain joins TRBV7-8 to TRBJ2-7; 8 bases line up with TRBD2. There are 16 residues in the CDR3. CDR1 is SGHVS and CDR2 is FQNEAQ in the germline V gene. Germline trimming cut 2 bases from V and 0 bases from J; bases unmatched to any gene: 6. CDR3 bases: TGTGCCAGCAGCTTAAGACGTAGCGGGGACTCCTACGAGCAGTACTTC. Encoded protein: CASSLRRSGDSYEQYF.

The chain is built from TRBV3-1 (or the pseudogene TRBV3-2) and TRBJ2-7; 9 bases fit TRBD2. Losses at the gene ends were 4 bases for V and 3 bases for J; bases not matched to a gene: 4. Looked up from germline, CDR1 is LGHDT and CDR2 is YNNKEL (reference sequence). This CDR3 spans 14 amino acids. Written as DNA, the CDR3 is TGTGCCAGCAGCCTTCTAGCGGGGAACTACGAGCAGTACTTC. Its protein is CASSLLAGNYEQYF.

The rearrangement uses TRBV9 and TRBJ2-7; D call uncertain. There are 15 residues in the CDR3. V lost 1 base and J 10 bases, leaving 21 bases between the germline ends. Germline V gives CDR1 SGDLS, CDR2 YYNGEE. CDR3 DNA sequence: TGTGCCAGCAGCGTATCTGCAGAGACTTTTAACCGTCAGTACTTC. Translated, it gives CASSVSAETFNRQYF. Filled out from reference TRBV9 and TRBJ2-7, the complete variable domain reads DSGVTQTPKHLITATGQRVTLRCSPRSGDLSVYWYQQSLDQGLQFLIQYYNGEERAKGNILERFSAQQFPDLHSELNLSSLELGDSALYFCASSVSAETFNRQYFGPGTRLTVT.

The chain carries TRBV4-2 and TRBJ2-7, with 8 bases identical to TRBD2. The CDR3 runs 16 residues. The germline V gene has CDR1 LGHNA and CDR2 YNFKEQ. After removal of 0 bases from V and 8 bases from J, the junction contained 12 bases not matched to a gene. CDR3 residues: CASSQDLPGGRDKQYF. For the CDR3, the DNA is TGTGCCAGCAGCCAAGATCTACCGGGAGGGCGGGATAAGCAGTACTTC.

The rearrangement joins TRBV29-1 to TRBJ2-3; 9 positions match TRBD2. V trimming: 6 bases; J trimming: 0 bases; junction bases outside the gene matches: 1. This CDR3 spans 13 amino acids. Germline V gene lookup returns CDR1 SQVTM and CDR2 ANQGSEA. The CDR3 nucleotides are TGCAGCGTGACTAGCGGAAGCACAGATACGCAGTATTTT. Its protein is CSVTSGSTDTQYF.